The 20 T cell receptor beta chains in this list originate from one sample, sequenced in a study of T cell changes during pregnancy in multiple sclerosis. Libraries were prepared by immunoSEQ multiplex PCR; TCRdb keeps only in-frame clonotypes and omits some of them. This table has about 60,000 clones, over 85% appearing once. The source was CD8+ T cells from peripheral blood mononuclear cells, collected in the second trimester of pregnancy. The receptors originated from a female donor with multiple sclerosis, enrolled in a pregnancy study.

V gene TRBV7-6 combines with J gene TRBJ2-3; TRBD1 matches at 8 bases. CDR1 and CDR2 from the germline V gene are SGHVS and FNYEAQ. Trimming cost V 2 bases and J 5 bases; bases outside gene matches: 3. This CDR3 is built from 14 residues. CDR3 in amino acids: CASSLNRGLDTQYF. CDR3 coding DNA: TGTGCCAGCAGCTTAAACAGGGGGTTAGATACGCAGTATTTT. The full variable domain, completed using reference TRBV7-6 and TRBJ2-3, is GAGVSQSPRYKVTKRGQDVALRCDPISGHVSLYWYRQALGQGPEFLTYFNYEAQQDKSGLPNDRFSAERPEGSISTLTIQRTEQRDSAMYRCASSLNRGLDTQYFGPGTRLTVL.

This sequence joins TRBV2 and TRBJ2-4, with 12 bases identical to TRBD2. The CDR3 contains 17 residues. With 6 bases clipped from V and 2 bases from J, the junction kept 8 bases outside the gene matches. CDR1 and CDR2 from the germline V gene are SNHLY and FYNNEI. The CDR3 region is CASSSELAGGSKNIQYF. The CDR3 bases are TGTGCCAGCAGCTCAGAACTAGCGGGAGGTTCCAAAAACATTCAGTACTTC.

The CDR3 is CASSEATEPYSNQPQHF. The CDR3 bases are TGTGCCAGCAGTGAAGCGACAGAGCCCTATAGCAATCAGCCCCAGCATTTT. V and J are TRBV6-1 and TRBJ1-5, with D perhaps TRBD1 (5 bases). The CDR3 extends over 17 amino acids. Germline V gene sequence: CDR1 MNHNS, CDR2 SASEGT. V was shortened by 0 bases and J by 0 bases, with 12 bases between the two germline ends.

This sequence joins TRBV19 and TRBJ2-7; D perhaps matches TRBD2 (6 bases). This CDR3 spans 14 amino acids. Germline V lookup: CDR1 LNHDA, CDR2 SQIVND (reference sequence). V lost 3 bases and J lost 5, with 14 bases in between. The CDR3 DNA is TGTGCCAGTAGTATGGCGACGGGGGAGCACGAGCAGTACTTC. Amino acid sequence: CASSMATGEHEQYF.

The chain employs TRBV5-1 and TRBJ1-1; D call uncertain. This CDR3 spans 17 amino acids. Trimming took off 6 bases at V and 0 bases at J, with 21 bases between the two ends. Per the germline V gene, CDR1 is SGHRS and CDR2 is YFSETQ. This CDR3 reads CASMDFGLSLMNTEAFF. The CDR3 bases are TGCGCCAGCATGGACTTCGGGCTTTCCCTTATGAACACTGAAGCTTTCTTT.

The rearrangement links TRBV19 to TRBJ2-1; 12 bases align to TRBD2. The germline CDR1 and CDR2 sequences are LNHDA and SQIVND (reference sequence). The length of the CDR3 is 17 residues. Trimming took 4 bases from V and 7 from J; bases not matched to a gene: 11. The CDR3 here is CASSSGASGRGMNEQFF. The CDR3 DNA sequence: TGTGCCAGTAGTAGCGGGGCTAGCGGGAGGGGAATGAATGAGCAGTTCTTC.

V gene TRBV5-5 combines with J gene TRBJ2-3, with 8 bases lining up with TRBD2. This CDR3 has 16 amino acids. Germline values: CDR1 SGHKS, CDR2 YYEKEE (reference sequence). Trimming at V came to 2 bases and at J to 5 bases, leaving 10 bases not matched to a gene. The CDR3 region is CASSFRLATPLDTQYF. CDR3 in DNA: TGTGCCAGCAGCTTCCGACTAGCGACCCCATTAGATACGCAGTATTTT.

The chain couples TRBV27 to TRBJ2-1; 8 nucleotides match TRBD2. The CDR3 sequence is 15 residues long. Unmatched junction bases numbered 11, after V lost 7 bases and J lost 6 bases. The germline gives CDR1 MNHEY, CDR2 SMNVEV (reference sequence). In DNA, the CDR3 is TGTGCCAGCACCCTATGGGCGGGAGGAGTCAATGAGCAGTTCTTC. It translates to CASTLWAGGVNEQFF.

This chain connects TRBV4-2 to TRBJ1-3; 8 bases fit TRBD1. CDR1 LGHNA and CDR2 YNFKEQ come from the germline V gene. Trimming removed 6 bases from V and 0 bases from J; junction bases left unmatched: 4. CDR3 length: 15 residues. This CDR3 is CASSLTGGSGNTIYF. The CDR3 DNA is TGTGCCAGCAGTCTTACAGGGGGCTCTGGAAACACCATATATTTT.

The V and J genes are TRBV9 and TRBJ2-1; 8 bases line up with TRBD2. There are 15 residues in the CDR3. Looked up from germline, CDR1 is SGDLS and CDR2 is YYNGEE. The V gene end was trimmed by 2 bases and the J gene end by 0 bases; junction bases not matched to a gene: 1. The DNA for the CDR3 is TGTGCCAGCAGCGTGAGCGGGAGCTCCTACAATGAGCAGTTCTTC. This gives the protein CASSVSGSSYNEQFF.

The chain has TRBV10-3 and TRBJ2-1, with 11 bases identical to TRBD1. Unmatched junction bases numbered 5, after V lost 3 bases and J lost 10 bases. The V gene's germline CDR1 is ENHRY and CDR2 SYGVKD. CDR3 length equals 14 residues. The CDR3 region is CAISDWDRGGEQFF. Here the CDR3 DNA reads TGTGCCATCAGTGACTGGGACAGGGGGGGGGAGCAGTTCTTC.

The chain recombines TRBV5-6 with TRBJ2-7, with 7 bases aligning to TRBD1. The CDR3 loop spans 13 amino acids. The junction had 7 bases not matched to a gene; V was cut back by 4 bases and J by 6 bases. The germline V gene encodes CDR1 SGHDT and CDR2 YYEEEE. CDR3 sequence reads: CASSPAGTVEQYF. CDR3 nucleotides: TGTGCCAGCAGCCCCGCCGGGACAGTCGAGCAGTACTTC.

The rearrangement uses TRBV5-4 and TRBJ2-1, with D maybe TRBD1 (6 bases). V was pared by 3 bases and J by 1 base, with 11 bases between. The CDR3 sequence is 15 residues long. The germline gives CDR1 SGHNT, CDR2 YYREEE (reference sequence). In DNA form, the CDR3 reads TGTGCCAGCAGCTCGACTGGACAGTCCTACAATGAGCAGTTCTTC. Translation: CASSSTGQSYNEQFF.

The chain has TRBV6-5 and TRBJ1-5; D uncertain. V lost 6 bases and J lost 1, with 7 bases in between. CDR1 and CDR2 (germline): MNHEY, SVGAGI. The CDR3 has 13 residues. DNA for the CDR3: TGTGCCAGCAGGTGGCTCAGCAATCAGCCCCAGCATTTT. It yields the protein CASRWLSNQPQHF.

The V gene is TRBV28, the J gene TRBJ1-2; 11 bases fit TRBD1. The V gene's germline CDR1 is MDHEN and CDR2 SYDVKM. This CDR3 is 14 amino acids long. J lost 4 bases, V lost 6 bases, and 4 bases had no gene match. CDR3 nucleotides: TGTGCCAGCAGCCGGACAGGGGGCTTCTATGGCTACACCTTC. Encoded protein: CASSRTGGFYGYTF.

This clone showed up just a few times. The chain has TRBV7-2 and TRBJ1-1; no clear D. The CDR3 spans 12 residues. Trimming took 5 bases from V and 11 from J, leaving 15 bases between them. Looked up from germline, CDR1 is SGHTA and CDR2 is FQGNSA. The CDR3 DNA is TGTGCCAGCAGCGGCCTTGGAGGGTATGCTTTCTTT. Its protein is CASSGLGGYAFF.

The rearrangement uses TRBV13 and TRBJ2-7; TRBD2 aligns across 7 bases. The CDR3 consists of 18 residues. The germline CDR1 and CDR2 sequences are PRHDT and FYEKMQ (reference sequence). The ends lost 2 bases at V and 0 bases at J; junction bases unmatched: 13. CDR3 in amino acids: CASSLSFDKRDLSYEQYF. Written as DNA, the CDR3 is TGTGCCAGCAGCTTAAGTTTTGACAAGCGGGACCTCTCCTACGAGCAGTACTTC.

V and J are TRBV11-2 and TRBJ2-5, with 7 nucleotides matching TRBD1. The J call is uncertain, as TRBJ2-7 better fits the DNA end. The germline gives CDR1 SGHAT, CDR2 FQNNGV. The CDR3 consists of 12 residues. CDR3 sequence: CASSADRYEQYF. CDR3 in DNA: TGTGCCAGCAGCGCGGACAGGTACGAGCAGTACTTC.

The chain joins TRBV5-6 to TRBJ2-5, with TRBD1 matching 7 bases. Germline V lookup: CDR1 SGHDT, CDR2 YYEEEE. Trimming cost V 3 bases and J 0 bases; bases outside gene matches: 2. This CDR3 region has 14 residues. CDR3 DNA sequence: TGTGCCAGCAGCTGGACAGGTTACCAAGAGACCCAGTACTTC. It codes for CASSWTGYQETQYF.

This rearrangement joins TRBV6-1 to TRBJ2-7; 7 nucleotides agree with TRBD2. The ends lost 2 bases at V and 0 bases at J; junction bases unmatched: 4. Looked up from germline, CDR1 is MNHNS and CDR2 is SASEGT. The CDR3 spans 15 residues. The CDR3, as DNA: TGTGCCAGCAGTGAATTGCCTAGCGGCTCCTACGAGCAGTACTTC. Encoded protein: CASSELPSGSYEQYF.